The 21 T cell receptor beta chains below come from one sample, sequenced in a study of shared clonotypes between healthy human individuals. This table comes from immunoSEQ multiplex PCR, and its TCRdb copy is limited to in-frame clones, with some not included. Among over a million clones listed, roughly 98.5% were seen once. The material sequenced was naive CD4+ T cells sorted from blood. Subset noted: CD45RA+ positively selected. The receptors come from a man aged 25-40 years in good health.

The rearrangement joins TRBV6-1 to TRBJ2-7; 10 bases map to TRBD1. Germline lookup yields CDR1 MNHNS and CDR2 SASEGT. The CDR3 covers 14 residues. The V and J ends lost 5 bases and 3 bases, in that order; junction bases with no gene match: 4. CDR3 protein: CASSQDRGIYEQYF. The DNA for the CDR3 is TGTGCCAGCAGTCAGGACAGGGGGATCTACGAGCAGTACTTC.

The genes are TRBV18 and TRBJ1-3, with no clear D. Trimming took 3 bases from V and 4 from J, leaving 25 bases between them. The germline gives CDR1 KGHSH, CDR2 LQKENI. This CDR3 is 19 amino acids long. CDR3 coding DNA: TGTGCCAGCTCACCTAGCGCACCTGTGGGCTCTACGGGGGGAAACACCATATATTTT. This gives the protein CASSPSAPVGSTGGNTIYF. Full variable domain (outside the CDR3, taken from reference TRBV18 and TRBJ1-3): NAGVMQNPRHLVRRRGQEARLRCSPMKGHSHVYWYRQLPEEGLKFMVYLQKENIIDESGMPKERFSAEFPKEGPSILRIQQVVRGDSAAYFCASSPSAPVGSTGGNTIYFGEGSWLTVV.

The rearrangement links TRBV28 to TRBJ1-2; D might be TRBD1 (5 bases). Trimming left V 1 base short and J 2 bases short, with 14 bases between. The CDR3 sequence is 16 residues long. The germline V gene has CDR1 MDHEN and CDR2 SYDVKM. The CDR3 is CASSLLPPGMNYGYTF. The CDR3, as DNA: TGTGCCAGCAGTTTATTACCGCCAGGGATGAACTATGGCTACACCTTC.

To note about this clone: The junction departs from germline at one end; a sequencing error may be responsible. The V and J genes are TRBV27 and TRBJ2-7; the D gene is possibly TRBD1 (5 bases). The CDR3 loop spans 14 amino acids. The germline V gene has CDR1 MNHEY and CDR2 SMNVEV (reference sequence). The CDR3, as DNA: TGTGCCAACAGTCGGCAGGGCGGCTCCTACGAGCAGTACTTC. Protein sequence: CANSRQGGSYEQYF.

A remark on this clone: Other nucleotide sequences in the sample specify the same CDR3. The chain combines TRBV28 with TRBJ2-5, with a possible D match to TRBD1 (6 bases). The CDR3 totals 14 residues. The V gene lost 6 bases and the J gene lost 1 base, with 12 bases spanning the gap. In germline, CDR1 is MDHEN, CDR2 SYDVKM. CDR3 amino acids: CASSPGQFQETQYF. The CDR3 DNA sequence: TGTGCCAGCAGCCCAGGACAGTTCCAAGAGACCCAGTACTTC.

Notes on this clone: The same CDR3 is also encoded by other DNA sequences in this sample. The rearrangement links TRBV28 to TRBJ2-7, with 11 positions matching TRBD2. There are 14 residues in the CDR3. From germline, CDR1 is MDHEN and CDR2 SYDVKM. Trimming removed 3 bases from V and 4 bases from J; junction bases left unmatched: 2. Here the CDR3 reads CASSLTSGTYEQYF. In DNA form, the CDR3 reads TGTGCCAGCAGTTTGACTAGCGGGACTTACGAGCAGTACTTC.

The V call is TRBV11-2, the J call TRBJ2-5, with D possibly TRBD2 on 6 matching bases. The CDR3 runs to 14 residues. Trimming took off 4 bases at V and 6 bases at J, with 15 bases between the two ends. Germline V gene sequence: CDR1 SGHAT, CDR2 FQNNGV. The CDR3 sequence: CASSSPEGGKTQYF. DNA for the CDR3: TGTGCCAGCAGCTCCCCAGAGGGCGGGAAGACCCAGTACTTC.

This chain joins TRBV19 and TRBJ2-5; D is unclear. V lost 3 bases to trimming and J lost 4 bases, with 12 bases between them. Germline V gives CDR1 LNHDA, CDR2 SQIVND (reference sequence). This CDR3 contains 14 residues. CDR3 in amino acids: CASSIRVVGETQYF. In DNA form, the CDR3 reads TGTGCCAGTAGTATTCGTGTGGTAGGAGAGACCCAGTACTTC.

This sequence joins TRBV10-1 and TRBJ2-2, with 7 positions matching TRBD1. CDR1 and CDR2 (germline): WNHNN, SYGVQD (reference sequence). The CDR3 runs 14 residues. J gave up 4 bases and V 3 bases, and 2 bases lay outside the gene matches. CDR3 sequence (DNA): TGCGCCAGCAGTGAAAGGGGGCTCACCGGGGAGCTGTTTTTT. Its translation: CASSERGLTGELFF.

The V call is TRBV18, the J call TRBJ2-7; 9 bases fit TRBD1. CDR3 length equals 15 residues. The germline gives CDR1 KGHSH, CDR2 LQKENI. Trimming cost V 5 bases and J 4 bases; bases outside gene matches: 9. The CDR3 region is CASSSGQGIGYEQYF. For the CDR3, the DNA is TGTGCCAGCTCATCAGGACAGGGGATCGGGTACGAGCAGTACTTC.

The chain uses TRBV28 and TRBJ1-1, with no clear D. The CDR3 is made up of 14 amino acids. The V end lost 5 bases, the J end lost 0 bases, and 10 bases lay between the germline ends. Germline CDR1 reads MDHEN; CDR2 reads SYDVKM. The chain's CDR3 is CASSPGAMNTEAFF. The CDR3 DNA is TGTGCCAGCAGTCCGGGTGCCATGAACACTGAAGCTTTCTTT.

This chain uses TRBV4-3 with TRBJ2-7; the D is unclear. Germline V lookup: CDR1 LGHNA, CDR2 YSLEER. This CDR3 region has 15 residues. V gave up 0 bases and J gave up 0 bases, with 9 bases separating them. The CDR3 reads CASSQEVSFSYEQYF. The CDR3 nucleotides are TGCGCCAGCAGCCAAGAAGTCAGTTTCTCCTACGAGCAGTACTTC.

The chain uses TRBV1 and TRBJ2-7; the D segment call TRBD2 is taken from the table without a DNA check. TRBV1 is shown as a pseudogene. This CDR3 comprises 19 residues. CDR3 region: CTSSQDRTAGGSNCYEQYF. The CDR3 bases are TGCACCAGCAGCCAAGATAGGACGGCGGGAGGGTCCAATTGCTACGAGCAGTACTTC.

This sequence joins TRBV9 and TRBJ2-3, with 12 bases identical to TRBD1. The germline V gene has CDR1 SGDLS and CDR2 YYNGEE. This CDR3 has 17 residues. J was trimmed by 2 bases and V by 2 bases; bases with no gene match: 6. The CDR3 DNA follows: TGTGCCAGCAGCGTGCGAGGGACAGGGGGCATCACAGATACGCAGTATTTT. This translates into CASSVRGTGGITDTQYF.

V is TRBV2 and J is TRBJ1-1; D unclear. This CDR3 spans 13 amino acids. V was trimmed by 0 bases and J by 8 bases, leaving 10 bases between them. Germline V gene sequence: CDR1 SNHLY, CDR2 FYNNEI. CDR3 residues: CASSEARAAEAFF. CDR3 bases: TGTGCCAGCAGTGAAGCGCGGGCAGCCGAAGCTTTCTTT.

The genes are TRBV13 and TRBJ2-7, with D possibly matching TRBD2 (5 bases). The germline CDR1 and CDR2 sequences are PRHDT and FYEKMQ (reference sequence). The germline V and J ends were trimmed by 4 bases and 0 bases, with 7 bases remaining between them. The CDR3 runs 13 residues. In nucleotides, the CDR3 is TGTGCCAGCAGCTGGGAGCCCTCCTACGAGCAGTACTTC. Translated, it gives CASSWEPSYEQYF.

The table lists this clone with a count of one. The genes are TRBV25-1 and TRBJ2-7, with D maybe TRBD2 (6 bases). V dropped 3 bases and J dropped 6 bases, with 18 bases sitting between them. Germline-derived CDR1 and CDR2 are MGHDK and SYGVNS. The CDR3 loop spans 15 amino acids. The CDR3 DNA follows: TGTGCCAGCAGTGACCCCGGGACTGGCACTCGCGAGCAGTACTTC. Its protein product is CASSDPGTGTREQYF.

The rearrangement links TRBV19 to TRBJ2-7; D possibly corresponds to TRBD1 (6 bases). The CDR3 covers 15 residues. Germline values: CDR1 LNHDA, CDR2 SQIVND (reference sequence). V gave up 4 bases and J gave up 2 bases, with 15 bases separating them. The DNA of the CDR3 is TGTGCCAGTAGTACAGCCGGGACACAGACCTACGAGCAGTACTTC. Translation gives CASSTAGTQTYEQYF.

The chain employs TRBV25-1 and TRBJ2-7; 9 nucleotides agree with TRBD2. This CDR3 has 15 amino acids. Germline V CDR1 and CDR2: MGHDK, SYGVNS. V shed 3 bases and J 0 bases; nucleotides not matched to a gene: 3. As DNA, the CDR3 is TGTGCCAGCAGTGATCTAGCGGGGAACTCCTACGAGCAGTACTTC. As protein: CASSDLAGNSYEQYF.

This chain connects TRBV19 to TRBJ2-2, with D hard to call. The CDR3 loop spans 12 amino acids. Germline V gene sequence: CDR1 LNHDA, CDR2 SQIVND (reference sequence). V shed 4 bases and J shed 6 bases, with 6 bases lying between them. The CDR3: CASSNVPGELFF. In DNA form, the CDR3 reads TGTGCCAGTAGTAATGTGCCCGGGGAGCTGTTTTTT.

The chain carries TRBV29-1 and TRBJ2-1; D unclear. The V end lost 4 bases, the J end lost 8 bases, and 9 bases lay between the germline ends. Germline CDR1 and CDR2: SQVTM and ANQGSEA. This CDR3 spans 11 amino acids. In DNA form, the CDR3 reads TGCAGCGTTGCAACATTCGATGAGCAGTTCTTC. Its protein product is CSVATFDEQFF.